The rows below give T cell receptor beta chains drawn from one sample of a study of T cell changes during pregnancy in multiple sclerosis. Clones were sequenced by immunoSEQ multiplex PCR, and TCRdb holds only the in-frame ones, with some missing. The sample carries 90,000 to 120,000 clones, roughly 90% recorded once. The sequencing here drew on peripheral blood, taken in the third trimester of pregnancy. These receptors all come from a female donor in good health, enrolled as a control in a pregnancy study. The CDR3 runs from the conserved cysteine through the conserved F or W. The D gene is left open where the match is weak. Clone size appears in some rows only: once, few, many, or a class for an expanded clone.

cdr3_nt: TGTGCCACCAGCAGCGGGACATCGAACACCGGGGAGCTGTTTTTT
cdr3_aa: CATSSGTSNTGELFF
j_call: TRBJ2-2
v_call: TRBV15
cdr3_length: 15
d_call: -
clone_size: -

cdr3_nt: TGTGCCAGCAGTTTATTGACTAGCGGGGGGGCGGATGAGCAGTTCTTC
cdr3_aa: CASSLLTSGGADEQFF
j_call: TRBJ2-1
v_call: TRBV27
cdr3_length: 16
d_call: TRBD2
clone_size: once

cdr3_nt: TGTGCCAGCAGCACTCGGAGAGGGGGCGGTTCCTATGGCTACACCTTC
cdr3_aa: CASSTRRGGGSYGYTF
j_call: TRBJ1-2
v_call: TRBV5-8
cdr3_length: 16
d_call: TRBD1
clone_size: once

cdr3_nt: TGTGCCAGCAGCTCAATACAGGGATCCCAAGAGACCCAGTACTTC
cdr3_aa: CASSSIQGSQETQYF
j_call: TRBJ2-5
v_call: TRBV7-3
cdr3_length: 15
d_call: -
clone_size: -

cdr3_nt: TGTGCCAGTTCGACGGGGGGCCCCTACGAGCAGTACTTC
cdr3_aa: CASSTGGPYEQYF
j_call: TRBJ2-7
v_call: TRBV2
cdr3_length: 13
d_call: -
clone_size: -

cdr3_nt: TGCGCCAGCAGCCAAGACTGGGACAGGGCCTCCTACGAGCAGTACTTC
cdr3_aa: CASSQDWDRASYEQYF
j_call: TRBJ2-7
v_call: TRBV4-3
cdr3_length: 16
d_call: TRBD1
clone_size: -

cdr3_nt: TGTGCCAGCAGCCGGGACAGGACTGAGAACACTGAAGCTTTCTTT
cdr3_aa: CASSRDRTENTEAFF
j_call: TRBJ1-1
v_call: TRBV27
cdr3_length: 15
d_call: TRBD1
clone_size: -

cdr3_nt: TGCGCCAGCAGCCAAGATCCGTATAGAAGGGGGCGTAGGCATGGCTACACCTTC
cdr3_aa: CASSQDPYRRGRRHGYTF
j_call: TRBJ1-2
v_call: TRBV4-1
cdr3_length: 18
d_call: TRBD1
clone_size: -

cdr3_nt: TGTGCCAGCAGCGGAACGGGGGGTCCCCTCGGCAATGAGCAGTTCTTC
cdr3_aa: CASSGTGGPLGNEQFF
j_call: TRBJ2-1
v_call: TRBV9
cdr3_length: 16
d_call: TRBD2
clone_size: -

cdr3_nt: TGTGCCAGCAGCGTAGATACACGTCCCTACGAGCAGTACTTC
cdr3_aa: CASSVDTRPYEQYF
j_call: TRBJ2-7
v_call: TRBV9
cdr3_length: 14
d_call: -
clone_size: -

cdr3_nt: TGTGCCAGCAGCCCGCGGACAGTTTACTATGGCTACACCTTC
cdr3_aa: CASSPRTVYYGYTF
j_call: TRBJ1-2
v_call: TRBV7-8
cdr3_length: 14
d_call: -
clone_size: few

cdr3_nt: TGTGCCAGCAGCTTAGCAGCCCCTTACCCAGCTTTCTTT
cdr3_aa: CASSLAAPYPAFF
j_call: TRBJ1-1
v_call: TRBV7-2
cdr3_length: 13
d_call: -
clone_size: -

cdr3_nt: TGCGCCAGCAGCTTTGGACAGGAGAACACTGAAGCTTTCTTT
cdr3_aa: CASSFGQENTEAFF
j_call: TRBJ1-1
v_call: TRBV5-1
cdr3_length: 14
d_call: TRBD1
clone_size: -

cdr3_nt: TGTGCCATCACCGAGACAGGGGACGGCACTGAAGCTTTCTTT
cdr3_aa: CAITETGDGTEAFF
j_call: TRBJ1-1
v_call: TRBV10-3
cdr3_length: 14
d_call: TRBD1
clone_size: -

cdr3_nt: TGTGCCATCAGTGAGAGGGGCGACCTAGGTGGCTACACCTTC
cdr3_aa: CAISERGDLGGYTF
j_call: TRBJ1-2
v_call: TRBV10-3
cdr3_length: 14
d_call: -
clone_size: -

cdr3_nt: TGTGCCAGCAGCGTAGGGGGCAGGGGCGGTGGAGAGACCCAGTACTTC
cdr3_aa: CASSVGGRGGGETQYF
j_call: TRBJ2-5
v_call: TRBV9
cdr3_length: 16
d_call: -
clone_size: -

cdr3_nt: TGTGCCAGCTCGAGTCGGCAGGGGGTTCCGGAGTACTTC
cdr3_aa: CASSSRQGVPEYF
j_call: TRBJ2-7
v_call: TRBV27
cdr3_length: 13
d_call: TRBD1
clone_size: -

cdr3_nt: TGTGCTAGCAGCCCCCAGGGGTTGAATGAGCAGTTCTTC
cdr3_aa: CASSPQGLNEQFF
j_call: TRBJ2-1
v_call: TRBV7-7
cdr3_length: 13
d_call: -
clone_size: -

cdr3_nt: TGTGCCAGCAGTGAAAAGACATCCCCCGGGGCAGATACGCAGTATTTT
cdr3_aa: CASSEKTSPGADTQYF
j_call: TRBJ2-3
v_call: TRBV2
cdr3_length: 16
d_call: -
clone_size: -

cdr3_nt: TGCGCCAGCAGCTTGGGAGGGATTAGCAATCAGCCCCAGCATTTT
cdr3_aa: CASSLGGISNQPQHF
j_call: TRBJ1-5
v_call: TRBV5-1
cdr3_length: 15
d_call: -
clone_size: -

cdr3_nt: TGCGCCAGCAGCCAAGTTGGGCGTAGGACTGAAGCTTTCTTT
cdr3_aa: CASSQVGRRTEAFF
j_call: TRBJ1-1
v_call: TRBV4-1
cdr3_length: 14
d_call: -
clone_size: -

cdr3_nt: TGTGCCACCAGCAGAGATACGAGGGAGACCCAGTACTTC
cdr3_aa: CATSRDTRETQYF
j_call: TRBJ2-5
v_call: TRBV15
cdr3_length: 13
d_call: -
clone_size: -

cdr3_nt: TGTGCCAGTAGTATAGCCTGGACAGGTGGAAATCAGCCCCAGCATTTT
cdr3_aa: CASSIAWTGGNQPQHF
j_call: TRBJ1-5
v_call: TRBV19
cdr3_length: 16
d_call: TRBD1
clone_size: -

cdr3_nt: TGTGCCACCACTAGCGGGGGGATCTACAATGAGCAGTTCTTC
cdr3_aa: CATTSGGIYNEQFF
j_call: TRBJ2-1
v_call: TRBV10-3
cdr3_length: 14
d_call: TRBD2
clone_size: -

cdr3_nt: TGTGCCAGTAGTGTGGGGAGCTCCTACGAGCAGTACTTC
cdr3_aa: CASSVGSSYEQYF
j_call: TRBJ2-7
v_call: TRBV19
cdr3_length: 13
d_call: -
clone_size: -

cdr3_nt: TGTGCCAGCAGCTTCTCCGGGGAGCAGTACTTC
cdr3_aa: CASSFSGEQYF
j_call: TRBJ2-7
v_call: TRBV13
cdr3_length: 11
d_call: -
clone_size: -

cdr3_nt: TGTGCCAGCAGCCGGATCGAGCGGGCACATGAGCAGTTCTTC
cdr3_aa: CASSRIERAHEQFF
j_call: TRBJ2-1
v_call: TRBV7-9
cdr3_length: 14
d_call: -
clone_size: -